This passage covers 16 T cell receptor beta chains from one sample sequenced in a study of T-cell reconstitution after alpha-beta-depleted transplantation in children. Findings and caveats of the study: When one year had passed after transplant, most T-cell counts and diversity came from newly produced T cells.

Their antigen targets remain unknown. Preparation of the TCRbeta library was carried out with unique molecular identifiers. One entry per CDR3 protein, called by TCRdb with MiXCR from the PCR reads. The table includes about 300,000 distinct CDR3 sequences, just over 7.5% detected once. Source: peripheral blood, taken 360 days after TCRalphabeta/CD19-depleted stem cell transplant. The receptors were sampled from a female patient aged 2-9 years who had a stem cell transplant for Fanconi anemia, so the T cells may come from the graft donor.

This clonotype came up a few times. This sequence joins TRBV28 and TRBJ1-1; D might be TRBD1 (6 bases). The CDR3 contains 15 residues. Germline V lookup: CDR1 MDHEN, CDR2 SYDVKM. V shed 6 bases and J shed 4 bases, with 18 bases lying between them. CDR3 residues: CASSPYRVGPTEAFF. DNA for the CDR3: TGTGCCAGCAGCCCCTACAGGGTTGGACCCACTGAAGCTTTCTTT.

There are many counts of this clonotype. The chain has TRBV6-5 and TRBJ2-7, with unresolved D. Trimming took off 0 bases at V and 3 bases at J, with 12 bases between the two ends. CDR3 size: 15 residues. Germline CDR1 reads MNHEY; CDR2 reads SVGAGI. The CDR3 region has the DNA TGTGCCAGCAGTTACTCGGGCAGCCCCGTCTACGAGCAGTACTTC. It yields the protein CASSYSGSPVYEQYF.

This clonotype came up many times. This chain uses TRBV6-5 with TRBJ2-5; D is unclear. Germline CDR1 MNHEY, CDR2 SVGAGI. The CDR3 is 13 residues long. Trimming removed 2 bases from V and 5 bases from J, with 9 bases in between. The CDR3 sequence: CASSYGGMETQYF. CDR3 nucleotides: TGTGCCAGCAGTTACGGTGGTATGGAGACCCAGTACTTC.

This clonotype was detected ten times or more. The V call is TRBV5-1, the J call TRBJ2-1; maybe TRBD2 (6 bases). The germline CDR1 and CDR2 sequences are SGHRS and YFSETQ. This CDR3 has 13 residues. Trimming removed 2 bases at V and 12 bases at J, with 15 bases between. The CDR3 DNA follows: TGCGCCAGCAGCTTCCGGGACTCTGCTTGGCAGTTCTTC. Translated: CASSFRDSAWQFF.

The chain is built from TRBV12-1 and TRBJ2-7; the tabulated D call, TRBD1, remains unverified against the DNA. TRBV12-1 has pseudogene status. CDR3 length equals 11 residues. The DNA for the CDR3 is TGTGCCAACAAACAGGTCGCCGAGCAGTACGTC. As protein: CANKQVAEQYV.

This clonotype was seen a handful of times. J is TRBJ2-1 and V is TRBV27, with 8 bases lining up with TRBD2. This CDR3 region has 15 residues. Trimming cost V 2 bases and J 10 bases; bases outside gene matches: 10. Per the germline V gene, CDR1 is MNHEY and CDR2 is SMNVEV (reference sequence). The DNA for the CDR3 is TGTGCCAGCAGTTTAGGAGCGTCCCGCGGGGGGGAGCAGTTCTTC. It yields the protein CASSLGASRGGEQFF.

This clonotype was counted between two and nine times. V usage is TRBV19 and J usage is TRBJ1-5, with 8 bases fitting TRBD1. Germline values: CDR1 LNHDA, CDR2 SQIVND (reference sequence). The CDR3 length is 14 residues. With 7 bases clipped from V and 3 bases from J, the junction kept 5 bases outside the gene matches. CDR3 sequence reads: CASTRQGTNQPQHF. For the CDR3, the DNA is TGTGCCAGTACCAGACAGGGGACCAATCAGCCCCAGCATTTT. The complete variable domain, with remaining parts taken from reference TRBV19 and TRBJ1-5, reads DGGITQSPKYLFRKEGQNVTLSCEQNLNHDAMYWYRQDPGQGLRLIYYSQIVNDFQKGDIAEGYSVSREKKESFPLTVTSAQKNPTAFYLCASTRQGTNQPQHFGDGTRLSIL.

A remark on this clonotype: This could be a read error, since a much larger clone is one nucleotide away. The V call is TRBV2, the J call TRBJ2-3; tentative D call: TRBD1 (5 bases). CDR3 length: 11 amino acids. Germline V gene sequence: CDR1 SNHLY, CDR2 FYNNEI. Written as DNA, the CDR3 is TGTGCCAGCAGAGGGGAACGTAACTGGCATTTT. Translation gives CASRGERNWHF. The full variable domain, its missing parts supplied by reference TRBV2 and TRBJ2-3, is EPEVTQTPSHQVTQMGQEVILRCVPISNHLYFYWYRQILGQKVEFLVSFYNNEISEKSEIFDDQFSVERPDGSNFTLKIRSTKLEDSAMYFCASRGERNWHFGPGTRLTVL.

This clonotype was counted at least ten times. This rearrangement joins TRBV6-1 to TRBJ2-2; 9 bases map to TRBD1. Germline-derived CDR1 and CDR2 are MNHNS and SASEGT. The CDR3 runs to 16 residues. V lost 6 bases, J lost 4 bases, and 9 bases stayed unmatched. The CDR3 reads CASRPYRGLGTGELFF. CDR3 DNA: TGTGCCAGCAGGCCCTACAGGGGGCTCGGCACCGGGGAGCTGTTTTTT.

The chain has TRBV27 and TRBJ2-3; TRBD2 matches at 10 bases. The CDR3 runs 18 residues. Trimming took 1 base from V and 3 from J; bases not matched to a gene: 10. Germline V CDR1 and CDR2: MNHEY, SMNVEV (reference sequence). In DNA, the CDR3 is TGTGCCAGCAGTTTATGGAGATTAGCGGGGGGCCTAACAGATACGCAGTATTTT. Its translation is CASSLWRLAGGLTDTQYF.

This clonotype was counted ten times or more. The chain is built from TRBV6-5 and TRBJ1-1, with D possibly being TRBD1 (5 bases). Germline V gene lookup returns CDR1 MNHEY and CDR2 SVGAGI. V was cut by 0 bases and J by 4 bases, with 6 bases left in between. The CDR3 spans 13 residues. Here the CDR3 reads CASSYSGVTEAFF. The DNA for the CDR3 is TGTGCCAGCAGTTACTCAGGGGTCACTGAAGCTTTCTTT.

This clonotype was found many times. The CDR3 is CASSLGYTQPLAKNIQYF. CDR3 coding DNA: TGTGCCAGCAGCTTAGGATACACCCAGCCTCTAGCCAAAAACATTCAGTACTTC. The V and J genes are TRBV11-3 and TRBJ2-4, with D unresolved. This CDR3 is 18 amino acids long. CDR1 SGHNT and CDR2 YENEEA come from the germline V gene. Trimming cost V 1 base and J 0 bases, with 16 bases left between them.

The table lists this clonotype with many counts. The rearrangement joins TRBV7-8 to TRBJ2-3; D perhaps matches TRBD1 (5 bases). Between the trimmed V and J ends, which lost 5 bases and 1 base, there was a span of 13 bases. CDR3 length: 15 amino acids. The germline V gene encodes CDR1 SGHVS and CDR2 FQNEAQ. In nucleotides, the CDR3 is TGTGCCAGCAGCCTTAGGTTAGGGGGCACAGATACGCAGTATTTT. The encoded protein is CASSLRLGGTDTQYF. Filled out from reference TRBV7-8 and TRBJ2-3, the complete variable domain reads GAGVSQSPRYKVAKRGQDVALRCDPISGHVSLFWYQQALGQGPEFLTYFQNEAQLDKSGLPSDRFFAERPEGSVSTLKIQRTQQEDSAVYLCASSLRLGGTDTQYFGPGTRLTVL.

This clonotype was recorded at least ten times. V and J are TRBV11-1 and TRBJ2-3; D might be TRBD2 (5 bases). The V gene's germline CDR1 is SGHAT and CDR2 FQDESV (reference sequence). This CDR3 region has 11 residues. V gave up 5 bases and J gave up 6 bases, with 6 bases separating them. The CDR3: CASSRGDTQYF. CDR3 bases: TGTGCCAGCAGCCGCGGGGATACGCAGTATTTT.

The chain employs TRBV3-1 and TRBJ1-1, with a possible D match to TRBD1 (6 bases). Germline CDR1 LGHDT, CDR2 YNNKEL (reference sequence). Trimming took off 5 bases at V and 3 bases at J, with 13 bases between the two ends. The CDR3 runs to 14 residues. CDR3 in amino acids: CASSGGQGYTEAFF. DNA for the CDR3: TGTGCCAGCAGCGGGGGGCAGGGGTACACTGAAGCTTTCTTT.

Concerning this clonotype itself: Its ends do not fully match the called genes, so a read error is possible. This chain connects TRBV5-1 to TRBJ1-2, with a tentative D call TRBD1 (5 bases). Germline loops: CDR1 SGHRS, CDR2 YFSETQ. CDR3 size: 13 residues. CDR3 in amino acids: CASSLDSNDGYTF. The CDR3, as DNA: TGCGCCAGCAGCCTCGACAGTAACGATGGCTACACCTTC.